This TCR beta chain came from a study of chemoradiotherapy in HPV16-positive cancers. Study-level results: Candidate HPV-specific clones and E7-related TCR motifs grew in tumor during treatment.

On this clone itself: The antigen is undetermined.

Data came from immunoSEQ multiplex PCR; TCRdb stores just in-frame clones and leaves some out. This sample carries some 24,000 clones, approximately 94% of them seen once, and the ten largest clones take roughly 3%. Over chemoradiotherapy, repertoires were sampled more than once. Trimming removed 0 bases from V and 4 bases from J, with 27 bases in between. The germline CDR1 and CDR2 sequences are GTSNPN and SVGIG (reference sequence). This CDR3 contains 20 residues. The origin of this receptor is a human donor with HPV-associated anogenital cancer. This material was collected from a patient who underwent chemoradiotherapy. The gene calls are TRBV30 and TRBJ1-4, with D maybe TRBD1 (6 bases). Here the CDR3 DNA reads TGTGCCTGGAGTGTACGGGGGGCAGGGGCCAGGATAGAACTTAATGAAAAACTGTTTTTT. It codes for CAWSVRGAGARIELNEKLFF.